Below, 13 T cell receptor beta chains from the same sample are listed, as sequenced in a study of cytomegalovirus exposure and HLA in healthy donors. Sequenced by immunoSEQ multiplex PCR; TCRdb stores in-frame clones only, minus some. The sample has some 170,000 clones, 86% seen once; the top ten hold roughly 6%. Sequencing input: PBMCs. These receptors all stem from a woman in her twenties or thirties in good health and CMV-seronegative.

This clone was detected only once. The chain has TRBV2 and TRBJ2-6; TRBD1 is a possible D gene (6 bases). Germline CDR1 and CDR2: SNHLY and FYNNEI. The CDR3 loop spans 17 amino acids. V was pared by 5 bases and J by 0 bases, with 14 bases between. The CDR3 loop is CASSPTTGSSGANVLTF. The CDR3, as DNA: TGTGCCAGCAGTCCGACGACAGGAAGCTCTGGGGCCAACGTCCTGACTTTC.

The CDR3, as DNA: TGCGCCAGCAGTCCCCTGACCACAGAGACCCAGTACTTC. Its translation: CASSPLTTETQYF. The genes are TRBV5-1 and TRBJ2-5, with D uncertain. Germline CDR1 SGHRS, CDR2 YFSETQ. There are 13 residues in the CDR3. V gave up 5 bases and J gave up 4 bases, with 12 bases separating them.

The chain couples TRBV27 to TRBJ1-2; tentatively, D is TRBD1 (5 bases). This CDR3 comprises 15 residues. V was cut by 2 bases and J by 5 bases, with 15 bases left in between. Per the germline V gene, CDR1 is MNHEY and CDR2 is SMNVEV (reference sequence). DNA for the CDR3: TGTGCCAGCAGTTTAGGGCAGGGTGATTTGTATGGCTACACCTTC. Its protein is CASSLGQGDLYGYTF.

This clone has a handful of counts. This chain links TRBV11-3 with TRBJ1-1; tentatively, D is TRBD1 (6 bases). Germline V gene data show CDR1 as SGHNT and CDR2 as YENEEA. V was cut by 1 base and J by 4 bases, with 7 bases left in between. The CDR3 sequence is 13 residues long. The CDR3 DNA sequence: TGTGCCAGCAGCTTAGGACAGGTCACTGAAGCTTTCTTT. This sequence encodes CASSLGQVTEAFF.

This chain joins TRBV7-6 and TRBJ2-7; a weak D match, TRBD1 (6 bases). The germline CDR1 and CDR2 sequences are SGHVS and FNYEAQ. CDR3 length: 13 amino acids. Deletions cut 5 bases from V and 3 bases from J, with 11 bases between. This CDR3 reads CASSQDRDYEQYF. CDR3 nucleotides: TGTGCCAGCAGCCAGGACAGAGACTACGAGCAGTACTTC.

The genes are TRBV5-1 and TRBJ1-2, with 11 bases matching TRBD1. The CDR3 runs to 15 residues. V was clipped by 3 bases and J by 8 bases; unmatched bases: 9. CDR1 and CDR2 (germline): SGHRS, YFSETQ. The CDR3 DNA is TGCGCCAGCAGCTCCCAAGGGGGACAGGGGGAAGGCTACACCTTC. Protein: CASSSQGGQGEGYTF.

This clone occurred once. The chain has TRBV2 and TRBJ1-2, with 7 bases that match TRBD1. The CDR3 length is 13 residues. V trimming: 1 base; J trimming: 7 bases; junction bases outside the gene matches: 3. Germline V gene data show CDR1 as SNHLY and CDR2 as FYNNEI. CDR3 DNA sequence: TGTGCCAGCAGTGAAGAGGGGGCGGGTGGCTACACCTTC. Translating gives CASSEEGAGGYTF.

V and J are TRBV19 and TRBJ2-1, with D uncertain. Looked up from germline, CDR1 is LNHDA and CDR2 is SQIVND (reference sequence). The V end lost 8 bases, the J end lost 3 bases, and 14 bases lay between the germline ends. This CDR3 has 14 amino acids. CDR3 sequence reads: CASHRGSLYNEQFF. The DNA of the CDR3 is TGTGCCAGTCACCGAGGCAGTCTCTACAATGAGCAGTTCTTC.

The chain uses TRBV13 and TRBJ2-7; possibly TRBD2 for D (5 bases). Looked up from germline, CDR1 is PRHDT and CDR2 is FYEKMQ (reference sequence). Trimming took off 3 bases at V and 5 bases at J, with 14 bases between the two ends. The CDR3 is made up of 14 amino acids. CDR3 sequence reads: CASSLYGEQNEQYF. The DNA for the CDR3 is TGTGCCAGCAGCTTGTACGGGGAGCAAAACGAGCAGTACTTC. The full variable domain, its missing parts supplied by reference TRBV13 and TRBJ2-7, is AAGVIQSPRHLIKEKRETATLKCYPIPRHDTVYWYQQGPGQDPQFLISFYEKMQSDKGSIPDRFSAQQFSDYHSELNMSSLELGDSALYFCASSLYGEQNEQYFGPGTRLTVT.

This clone has more than one count but fewer than ten. V gene TRBV7-6 combines with J gene TRBJ2-3, with 9 nucleotides matching TRBD2. With V trimmed by 5 bases and J by 3 bases, 6 bases remained unmatched. The CDR3 runs 15 residues. CDR1 is SGHVS, CDR2 FNYEAQ, per germline. Here the CDR3 reads CASSPTSGLTDTQYF. In DNA form, the CDR3 reads TGTGCCAGCAGCCCGACTAGCGGACTTACAGATACGCAGTATTTT.

The rearrangement uses TRBV4-3 and TRBJ2-6; 7 bases map to TRBD1. CDR3 size: 18 residues. V was pared by 4 bases and J by 0 bases, with 9 bases of the junction left unmatched. Germline CDR1 LGHNA, CDR2 YSLEER. In DNA, the CDR3 is TGCGCCAGCAGCCCAGAAGAGGGGACAGCCTCTGGGGCCAACGTCCTGACTTTC. This encodes CASSPEEGTASGANVLTF.

CDR3 sequence reads: CAWRVYRLYTF. The CDR3 DNA is TGTGCCTGGAGGGTGTATCGACTATACACCTTC. The chain uses TRBV30 and TRBJ1-2, with D unclear. Trimming took off 3 bases at V and 11 bases at J, with 13 bases between the two ends. The germline gives CDR1 GTSNPN, CDR2 SVGIG (reference sequence). This CDR3 is built from 11 residues.

This chain joins TRBV5-8 and TRBJ2-1; TRBD2 agrees at 10 bases. V lost 6 bases and J lost 8; bases outside the gene matches: 17. The CDR3 covers 17 residues. CDR1 and CDR2 (germline): SGHTS, YDEGEE. CDR3 sequence (DNA): TGTGCCAGCAACAAGCTCACTCTAGCGGGAGCGAAAGATGAGCAGTTCTTC. Its protein product is CASNKLTLAGAKDEQFF.